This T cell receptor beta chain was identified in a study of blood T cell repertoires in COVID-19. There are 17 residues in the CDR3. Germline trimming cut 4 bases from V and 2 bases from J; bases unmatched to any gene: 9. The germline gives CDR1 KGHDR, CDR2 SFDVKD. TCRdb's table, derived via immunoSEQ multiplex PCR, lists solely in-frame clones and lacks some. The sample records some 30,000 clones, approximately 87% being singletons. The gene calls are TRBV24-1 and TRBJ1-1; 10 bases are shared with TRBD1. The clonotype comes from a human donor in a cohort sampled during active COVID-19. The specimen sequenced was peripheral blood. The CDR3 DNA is TGTGCCACCAGTGAGGGGGGACAGGGGCGAGGAAACACTGAAGCTTTCTTT. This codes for CATSEGGQGRGNTEAFF.